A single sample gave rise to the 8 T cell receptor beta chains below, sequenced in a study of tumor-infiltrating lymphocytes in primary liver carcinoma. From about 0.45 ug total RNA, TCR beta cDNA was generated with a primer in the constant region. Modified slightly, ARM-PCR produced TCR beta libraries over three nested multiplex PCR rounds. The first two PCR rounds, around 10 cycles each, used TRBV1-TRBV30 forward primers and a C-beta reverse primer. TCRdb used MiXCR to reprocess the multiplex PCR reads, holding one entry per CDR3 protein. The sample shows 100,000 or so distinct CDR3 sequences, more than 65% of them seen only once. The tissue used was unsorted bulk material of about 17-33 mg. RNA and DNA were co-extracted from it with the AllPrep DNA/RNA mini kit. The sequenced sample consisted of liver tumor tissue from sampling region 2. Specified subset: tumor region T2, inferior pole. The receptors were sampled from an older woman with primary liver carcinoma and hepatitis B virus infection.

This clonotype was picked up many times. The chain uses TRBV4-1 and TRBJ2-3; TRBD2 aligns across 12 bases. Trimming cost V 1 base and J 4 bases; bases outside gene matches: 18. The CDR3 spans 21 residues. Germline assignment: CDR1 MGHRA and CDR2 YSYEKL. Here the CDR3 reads CASSQGGLAGGDKDSPDTQYF. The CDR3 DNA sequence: TGCGCCAGCAGCCAAGGAGGGCTAGCGGGAGGGGATAAAGACAGCCCAGATACGCAGTATTTT.

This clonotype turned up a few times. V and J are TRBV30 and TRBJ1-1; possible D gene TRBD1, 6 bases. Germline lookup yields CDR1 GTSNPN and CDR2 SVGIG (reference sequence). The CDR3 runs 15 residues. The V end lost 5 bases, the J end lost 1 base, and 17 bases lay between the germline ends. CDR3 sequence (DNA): TGTGCCTGGCAATTCAGGGGATTGACGAACACTGAAGCTTTCTTT. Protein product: CAWQFRGLTNTEAFF.

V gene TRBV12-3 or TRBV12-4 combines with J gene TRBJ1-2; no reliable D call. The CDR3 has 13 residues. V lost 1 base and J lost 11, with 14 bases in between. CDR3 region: CASSLGVPEGYTF. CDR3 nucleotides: TGTGCCAGCAGTTTAGGGGTTCCGGAAGGTTACACCTTC.

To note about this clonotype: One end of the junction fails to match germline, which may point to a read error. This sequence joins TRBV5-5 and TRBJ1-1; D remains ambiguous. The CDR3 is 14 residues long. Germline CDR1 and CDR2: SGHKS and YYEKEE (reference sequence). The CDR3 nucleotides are TGTGCCAGCAGCTTTACGGCTCTGAACACTGGAGCTCTCTTT. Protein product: CASSFTALNTGALF.

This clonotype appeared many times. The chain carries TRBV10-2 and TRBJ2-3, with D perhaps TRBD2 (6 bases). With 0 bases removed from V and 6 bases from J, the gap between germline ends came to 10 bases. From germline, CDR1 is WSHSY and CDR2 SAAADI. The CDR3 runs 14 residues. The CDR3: CASSESGEDDTQYF. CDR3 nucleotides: TGCGCCAGCAGTGAGTCGGGGGAGGACGATACGCAGTATTTT.

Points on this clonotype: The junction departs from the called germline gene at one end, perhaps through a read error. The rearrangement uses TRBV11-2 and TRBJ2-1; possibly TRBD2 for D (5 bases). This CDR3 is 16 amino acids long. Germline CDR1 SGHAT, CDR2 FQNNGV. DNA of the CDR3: TGTGTCGGCAGCCGACTAAACCCCGAGGTTGCCAATGAGCAATTCTTC. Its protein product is CVGSRLNPEVANEQFF.

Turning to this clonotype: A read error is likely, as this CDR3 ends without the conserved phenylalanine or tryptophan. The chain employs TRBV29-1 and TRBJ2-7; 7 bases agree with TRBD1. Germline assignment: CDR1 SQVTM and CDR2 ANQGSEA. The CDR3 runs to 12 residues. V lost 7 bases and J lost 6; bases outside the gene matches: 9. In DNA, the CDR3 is TGCAGCGCCGAGACAGGGCGGGCCGAGCAGTACTAC. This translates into CSAETGRAEQYY.

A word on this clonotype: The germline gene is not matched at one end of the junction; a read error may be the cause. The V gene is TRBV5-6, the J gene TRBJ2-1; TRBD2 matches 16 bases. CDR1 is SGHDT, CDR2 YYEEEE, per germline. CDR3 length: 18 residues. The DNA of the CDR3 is TGTACCAGCAGCTTGGGACTAGCGGGAGGGAACTCCTACAAGGAGCAGTTCTTC. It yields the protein CTSSLGLAGGNSYKEQFF.